This TCR beta chain stems from a study of blood T cells in healthy people across ages. The table lists this clonotype with a few counts. Through a sample-barcoded 5' primer and a J-beta primer mix, a second PCR was run for roughly 7 to 11 cycles. The authors tagged each cDNA molecule using a template-switch adaptor with 12 random nucleotides. There were at least 2.5 million CDR3-containing paired-end reads obtained from each sample. Using its own MiXCR run on the 5' RACE reads, TCRdb lists one record per CDR3 protein. The sample has about 780,000 distinct CDR3 sequences; approximately 24% are singletons. These records were also assigned to another study, of T cells of mothers and their children.

Specimen: blood. This receptor was taken from a boy younger than 18 in good health.

CDR3: CSGRRVGNEQFF. The DNA for the CDR3 is TGCAGTGGGAGGAGGGTGGGGAATGAGCAGTTCTTC. This chain links TRBV20-1 with TRBJ2-5; possible D gene TRBD2, 6 bases. Near its end, the DNA agrees better with TRBJ2-1, so the J call may be wrong. Germline V gene sequence: CDR1 DFQATT, CDR2 SNEGSKA (reference sequence). The CDR3 runs to 12 residues.